These T cell receptor beta chains were read from a single sample in a study of T cell repertoires in ileal Crohn's disease. Assay: immunoSEQ multiplex PCR; the TCRdb copy retains only in-frame clones and omits some. The table shows some 6,000 clones, with roughly three quarters occurring only once. The source material was ileal tissue. Receptor source: an adult with Crohn's disease. The CDR3 runs from the conserved cysteine through the conserved F or W. A D gene is named only where the DNA matches it firmly. Clone size is given for some rows only: seen once, a few or many times, or a class if the clone is expanded.

clone_size	d_call	j_call	v_call	cdr3_aa	cdr3_nt
.	.	TRBJ1-1	TRBV5-1	CASTPGANTEAFF	TGCGCCAGCACACCGGGGGCGAACACTGAAGCTTTCTTT
.	.	TRBJ1-2	TRBV9	CASSVDSSDTLYGYTF	TGTGCCAGCAGCGTAGACTCCTCGGACACCCTCTATGGCTACACCTTC
.	.	TRBJ1-1	TRBV4-1	CASSQDINSWGVEAFF	TGCGCCAGCAGCCAAGATATCAACAGCTGGGGGGTTGAAGCTTTCTTT
.	.	TRBJ2-1	TRBV5-1	CASSLGMGGEFF	TGCGCCAGCAGCTTGGGTATGGGGGGCGAGTTCTTC
.	TRBD2	TRBJ2-3	TRBV10-1	CATGLAGGSHGDTQYF	TGCGCCACCGGACTAGCGGGGGGAAGTCACGGAGATACGCAGTATTTT
.	.	TRBJ2-4	TRBV9	CASSVMGVRDIQYF	TGTGCCAGCAGCGTAATGGGGGTACGGGACATTCAGTACTTC
.	.	TRBJ2-1	TRBV6-1	CASTKEGSGNEQFF	TGTGCCAGCACCAAGGAGGGTTCGGGCAATGAGCAGTTCTTC
once	.	TRBJ2-7	TRBV10-3	CAISEFGVGSYEQYF	TGTGCCATCAGTGAGTTCGGGGTCGGGTCCTACGAGCAGTACTTC
.	.	TRBJ2-2	TRBV9	CASSVGNQFTGELFF	TGTGCCAGCAGCGTAGGAAACCAGTTCACCGGGGAGCTGTTTTTT
.	.	TRBJ1-1	TRBV9	CASSVAMNTEAFF	TGTGCCAGCAGCGTAGCTATGAACACTGAAGCTTTCTTT
.	TRBD1	TRBJ2-6	TRBV18	CASSLSPGQGAAGANVLTF	TGTGCCAGCTCACTCAGTCCGGGACAGGGGGCAGCTGGGGCCAACGTCCTGACTTTC
.	TRBD1	TRBJ1-2	TRBV6-1	CASSEGTGAAYGYTF	TGTGCCAGCAGTGAGGGGACAGGGGCGGCCTATGGCTACACCTTC
.	.	TRBJ2-1	TRBV2	CASSTQDYNEQFF	TGTGCCAGCAGCACACAGGACTACAATGAGCAGTTCTTC
.	.	TRBJ2-5	TRBV7-3	CASSLVGTLRETQYF	TGTGCCAGCAGCTTAGTCGGGACACTGAGAGAGACCCAGTACTTC
.	.	TRBJ2-1	TRBV7-3	CASSLSGFSYNEQFF	TGTGCCAGCAGCTTATCAGGTTTTTCCTACAATGAGCAGTTCTTC
.	.	TRBJ2-1	TRBV28	CASSLTLEFGEQFF	TGTGCCAGCAGTTTAACCCTCGAGTTTGGGGAGCAGTTCTTC
.	TRBD1	TRBJ2-5	TRBV5-1	CASSAWTGLGETQYF	TGCGCCAGCAGTGCTTGGACAGGTCTAGGGGAGACCCAGTACTTC
.	TRBD1	TRBJ1-5	TRBV18	CASSETGGYNQPQHF	TGTGCCAGCTCAGAGACAGGGGGCTACAATCAGCCCCAGCATTTT
.	.	TRBJ1-1	TRBV19	CASSVGGRTEAFF	TGTGCCAGTAGTGTAGGGGGGCGGACTGAAGCTTTCTTT
.	.	TRBJ2-2	TRBV7-7	CASSLDSGEGELFF	TGTGCCAGCAGCTTAGACAGTGGTGAGGGGGAGCTGTTTTTT
.	TRBD1	TRBJ1-6	TRBV19	CASSTYRGTGVPKDSPLHF	TGTGCCAGTAGTACCTACCGGGGGACAGGGGTCCCGAAGGATTCACCCCTCCACTTT
.	.	TRBJ2-2	TRBV5-5	CASSSAPGHTNTGELFF	TGTGCCAGCAGCTCCGCCCCGGGACACACGAACACCGGGGAGCTGTTTTTT
.	.	TRBJ1-2	TRBV18	CASSPRFVGGYGYTF	TGTGCCAGCTCCCCTCGGTTCGTGGGAGGCTATGGCTACACCTTC
.	TRBD2	TRBJ2-1	TRBV7-2	CASSPSGGAGNEQFF	TGTGCCAGCAGCCCTAGCGGGGGGGCCGGCAATGAGCAGTTCTTC
.	.	TRBJ2-1	TRBV4-1	CASSQEGQPYNEQFF	TGCGCCAGCAGCCAAGAGGGACAACCCTACAATGAGCAGTTCTTC
.	TRBD1	TRBJ1-6	TRBV2	CASGHDRGVNNSPLHF	TGTGCCAGCGGCCATGACAGGGGCGTGAATAATTCACCCCTCCACTTT
.	TRBD2	TRBJ2-7	TRBV7-9	CASSPWSGGSSYEQYF	TGTGCCAGCAGCCCATGGAGCGGGGGAAGCTCCTACGAGCAGTACTTC
.	.	TRBJ2-2	TRBV7-2	CASSLAGGLTGELFF	TGTGCCAGCAGCTTAGCCGGGGGGCTTACCGGGGAGCTGTTTTTT
.	.	TRBJ2-2	TRBV7-3	CASSLFGAFTGELFF	TGTGCCAGCAGCTTATTTGGGGCGTTCACCGGGGAGCTGTTTTTT
few	TRBD2	TRBJ2-3	TRBV19	CASNSGLPGGQYF	TGTGCCAGTAACTCTGGCCTGCCGGGGGGGCAGTATTTT
once	TRBD1	TRBJ2-5	TRBV7-2	CASSLDGVRGRGTQYF	TGTGCCAGCAGCTTAGACGGGGTCAGGGGGCGGGGGACCCAGTACTTC
few	TRBD1	TRBJ1-3	TRBV14	CASSRDSIANTIYF	TGTGCCAGCAGCCGGGACAGCATCGCAAACACCATATATTTT
.	.	TRBJ2-3	TRBV6-1	CASTGTTDTQYF	TGTGCCAGCACAGGGACTACAGATACGCAGTATTTT
.	TRBD2	TRBJ2-3	TRBV6-1	CASSLRLAGDTQYF	TGTGCCAGCAGTCTTCGACTAGCGGGGGATACGCAGTATTTT
.	.	TRBJ1-1	TRBV7-9	CASSLYTTEAFF	TGTGCCAGCAGCTTGTACACAACTGAAGCTTTCTTT
.	TRBD1	TRBJ2-1	TRBV15	CATEGQGSSYNEQFF	TGTGCCACCGAGGGACAGGGGAGCTCCTACAATGAGCAGTTCTTC
.	.	TRBJ1-5	TRBV2	CASKTGSNQPQHF	TGTGCCAGCAAGACAGGTAGCAATCAGCCCCAGCATTTT
few	TRBD2	TRBJ2-1	TRBV5-4	CASSFRTSGNNEQFF	TGTGCCAGCAGCTTCCGGACTAGCGGCAACAATGAGCAGTTCTTC
.	.	TRBJ2-7	TRBV5-1	CASGLHSDEQYF	TGCGCCAGCGGCCTCCACTCGGACGAGCAGTACTTC
once	.	TRBJ1-1	TRBV27	CASRDTRQFEAFF	TGTGCCAGCAGGGACACCCGACAGTTTGAAGCTTTCTTT
.	.	TRBJ2-7	TRBV6-1	CASSVGSASSYEQYF	TGTGCCAGCAGCGTAGGTTCCGCTAGCTCCTACGAGCAGTACTTC
.	.	TRBJ1-4	TRBV10-3	CAISEGGAREKLFF	TGTGCCATCAGTGAAGGGGGGGCCCGGGAAAAACTGTTTTTT
medium-sized	.	TRBJ1-5	TRBV10-1	CASSESVVQPQHF	TGCGCCAGCAGTGAGTCAGTTGTTCAGCCCCAGCATTTT
once	.	TRBJ1-1	TRBV18	CASSPGQRTEAFF	TGTGCCAGCTCACCCGGACAGAGGACTGAAGCTTTCTTT
.	TRBD2	TRBJ2-7	TRBV7-2	CASRRLAGEGEQYF	TGTGCCAGCAGAAGACTAGCGGGGGAAGGAGAGCAGTACTTC
.	TRBD2	TRBJ2-1	TRBV7-3	CASSSGTIHNEQFF	TGTGCCAGCAGCTCCGGGACTATACACAATGAGCAGTTCTTC
.	.	TRBJ2-7	TRBV28	CASSSNYSPYEQYF	TGTGCCAGCAGTTCAAATTACAGCCCCTACGAGCAGTACTTC
.	TRBD1	TRBJ1-6	TRBV10-3	CAISEGGQGMALHF	TGTGCCATCAGTGAGGGGGGACAGGGTATGGCCCTCCACTTT
.	.	TRBJ2-3	TRBV14	CASSSQGFTQYF	TGTGCCAGCAGCTCCCAGGGATTTACGCAGTATTTT